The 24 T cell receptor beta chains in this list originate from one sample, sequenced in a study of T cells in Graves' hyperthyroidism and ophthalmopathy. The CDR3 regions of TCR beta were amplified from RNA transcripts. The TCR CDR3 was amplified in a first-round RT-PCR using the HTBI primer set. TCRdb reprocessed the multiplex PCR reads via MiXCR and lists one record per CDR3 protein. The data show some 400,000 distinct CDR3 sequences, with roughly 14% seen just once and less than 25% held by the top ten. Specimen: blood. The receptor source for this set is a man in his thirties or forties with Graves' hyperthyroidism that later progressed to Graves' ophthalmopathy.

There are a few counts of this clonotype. In nucleotides, the CDR3 is TGCAGTGCTAGCGCGGCAGGGGTTCCCTATGGCTACACCTTC. This sequence encodes CSASAAGVPYGYTF. The rearrangement uses TRBV20-1 and TRBJ1-2; TRBD1 is a possible D gene (6 bases). The CDR3 extends over 14 amino acids. Germline V gives CDR1 DFQATT, CDR2 SNEGSKA (reference sequence). V lost 3 bases and J lost 4, with 15 bases in between.

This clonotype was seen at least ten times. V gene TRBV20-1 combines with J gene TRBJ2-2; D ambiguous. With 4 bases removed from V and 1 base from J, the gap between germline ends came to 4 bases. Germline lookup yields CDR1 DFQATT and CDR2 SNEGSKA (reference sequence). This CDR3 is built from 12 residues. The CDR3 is CSAIRNTGELFF. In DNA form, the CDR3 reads TGCAGTGCTATCCGGAACACCGGGGAGCTGTTTTTT.

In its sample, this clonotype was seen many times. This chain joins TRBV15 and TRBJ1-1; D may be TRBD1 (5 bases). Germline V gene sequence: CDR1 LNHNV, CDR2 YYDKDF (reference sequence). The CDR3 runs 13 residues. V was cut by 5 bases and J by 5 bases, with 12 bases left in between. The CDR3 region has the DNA TGTGCCACCAGCCCGACGGGGGTTACTGAAGCTTTCTTT. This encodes CATSPTGVTEAFF.

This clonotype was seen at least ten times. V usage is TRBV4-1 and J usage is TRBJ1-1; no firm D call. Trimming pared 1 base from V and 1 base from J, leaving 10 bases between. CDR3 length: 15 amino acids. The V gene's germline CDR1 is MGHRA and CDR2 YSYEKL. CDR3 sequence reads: CASSQVGQRNTEAFF. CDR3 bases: TGCGCCAGCAGCCAAGTCGGGCAACGGAACACTGAAGCTTTCTTT.

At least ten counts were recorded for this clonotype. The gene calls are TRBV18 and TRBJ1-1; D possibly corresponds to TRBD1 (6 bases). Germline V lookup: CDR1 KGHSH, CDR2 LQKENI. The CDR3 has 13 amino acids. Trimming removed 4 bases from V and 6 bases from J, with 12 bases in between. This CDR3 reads CASSRGKGAEAFF. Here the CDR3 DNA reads TGTGCCAGCTCACGGGGTAAGGGGGCTGAAGCTTTCTTT.

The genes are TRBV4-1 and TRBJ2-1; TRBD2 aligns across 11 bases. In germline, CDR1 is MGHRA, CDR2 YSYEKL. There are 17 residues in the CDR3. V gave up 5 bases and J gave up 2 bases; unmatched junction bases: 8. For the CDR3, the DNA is TGCGCCAGCAGCTGGGTAGCGGGGGGGGCAACCTACAATGAGCAGTTCTTC. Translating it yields CASSWVAGGATYNEQFF.

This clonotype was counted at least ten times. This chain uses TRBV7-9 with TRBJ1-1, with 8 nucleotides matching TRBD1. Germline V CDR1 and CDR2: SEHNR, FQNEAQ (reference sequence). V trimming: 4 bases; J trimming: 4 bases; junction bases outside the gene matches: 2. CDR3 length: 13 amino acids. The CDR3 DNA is TGTGCCAGCAGCTGGCAGGGGGCCACTGAAGCTTTCTTT. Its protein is CASSWQGATEAFF.

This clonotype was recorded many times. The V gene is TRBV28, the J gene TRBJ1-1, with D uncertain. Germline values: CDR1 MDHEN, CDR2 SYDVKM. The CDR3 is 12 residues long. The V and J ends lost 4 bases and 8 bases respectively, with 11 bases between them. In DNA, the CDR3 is TGTGCCAGCAGTTCCTACAGCCCGGAAGCTTTCTTT. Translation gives CASSSYSPEAFF.

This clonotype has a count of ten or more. Here the CDR3 DNA reads TGTGCCAGCAGTCCCCTACGGGCCTCTGGGACCCAGTACTTC. Protein sequence: CASSPLRASGTQYF. The chain couples TRBV12-3 or TRBV12-4 to TRBJ2-5, with D unclear. This CDR3 contains 14 residues. Trimming took 5 bases from V and 7 from J, leaving 17 bases between them.

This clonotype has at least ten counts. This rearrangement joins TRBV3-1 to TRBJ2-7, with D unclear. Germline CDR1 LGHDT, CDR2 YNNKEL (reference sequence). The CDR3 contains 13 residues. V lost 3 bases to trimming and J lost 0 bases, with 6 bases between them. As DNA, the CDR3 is TGTGCCAGCAGCCACGGCGGCTCCTACGAGCAGTACTTC. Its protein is CASSHGGSYEQYF.

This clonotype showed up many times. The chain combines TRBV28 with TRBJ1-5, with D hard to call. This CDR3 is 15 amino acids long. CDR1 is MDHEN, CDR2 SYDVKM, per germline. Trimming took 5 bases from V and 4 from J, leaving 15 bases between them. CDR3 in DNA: TGTGCCAGCAGTCCGCCGGGGTGGCGGAATCAGCCCCAGCATTTT. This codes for CASSPPGWRNQPQHF.

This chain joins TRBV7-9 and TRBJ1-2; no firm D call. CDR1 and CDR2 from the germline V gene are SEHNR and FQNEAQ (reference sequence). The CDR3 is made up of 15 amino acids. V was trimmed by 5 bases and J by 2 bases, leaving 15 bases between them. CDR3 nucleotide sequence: TGTGCCAGCAGCCCCACACGTTGGGAGAACTATGGCTACACCTTC. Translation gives CASSPTRWENYGYTF.

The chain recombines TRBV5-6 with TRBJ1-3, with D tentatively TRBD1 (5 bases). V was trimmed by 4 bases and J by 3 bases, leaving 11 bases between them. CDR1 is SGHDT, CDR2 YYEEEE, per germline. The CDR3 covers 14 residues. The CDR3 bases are TGTGCCAGCAGCAACGGACAAGTTGGAAACACCATATATTTT. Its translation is CASSNGQVGNTIYF.

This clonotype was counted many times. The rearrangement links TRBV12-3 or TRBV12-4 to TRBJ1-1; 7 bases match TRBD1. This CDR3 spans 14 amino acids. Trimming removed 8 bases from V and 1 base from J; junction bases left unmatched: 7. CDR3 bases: TGTGCCAGCGGAACACAGGGGTCGAACACTGAAGCTTTCTTT. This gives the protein CASGTQGSNTEAFF.

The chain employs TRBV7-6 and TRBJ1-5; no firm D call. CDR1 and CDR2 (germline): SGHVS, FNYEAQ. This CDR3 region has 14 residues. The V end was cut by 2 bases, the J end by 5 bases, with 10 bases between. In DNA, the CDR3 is TGTGCCAGCAGCTTATTACCAGGCCATCAGCCCCAGCATTTT. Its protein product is CASSLLPGHQPQHF.

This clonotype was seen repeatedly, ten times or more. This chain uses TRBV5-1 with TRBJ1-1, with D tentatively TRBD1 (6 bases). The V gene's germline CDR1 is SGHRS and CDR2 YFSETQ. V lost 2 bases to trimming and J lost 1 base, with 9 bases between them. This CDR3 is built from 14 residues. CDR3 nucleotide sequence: TGCGCCAGCAGCTTCTCAGGGGCGAACACTGAAGCTTTCTTT. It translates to CASSFSGANTEAFF.

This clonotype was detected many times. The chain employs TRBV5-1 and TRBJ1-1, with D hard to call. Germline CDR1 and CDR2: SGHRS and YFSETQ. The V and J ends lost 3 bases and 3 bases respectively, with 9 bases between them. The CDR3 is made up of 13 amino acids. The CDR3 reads CASSSLTYTEAFF. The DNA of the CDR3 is TGCGCCAGCAGCTCACTGACATACACTGAAGCTTTCTTT.

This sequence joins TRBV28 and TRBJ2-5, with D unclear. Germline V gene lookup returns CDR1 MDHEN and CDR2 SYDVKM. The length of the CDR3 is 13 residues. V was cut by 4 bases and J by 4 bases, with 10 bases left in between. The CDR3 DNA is TGTGCCAGCAGTTCTCATGCGGTAGAGACCCAGTACTTC. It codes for CASSSHAVETQYF.

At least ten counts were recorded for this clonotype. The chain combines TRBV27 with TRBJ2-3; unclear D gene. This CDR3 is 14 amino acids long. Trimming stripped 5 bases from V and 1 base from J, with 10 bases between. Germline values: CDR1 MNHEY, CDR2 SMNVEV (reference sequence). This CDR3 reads CASSLGLRTDTQYF. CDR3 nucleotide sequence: TGTGCCAGCAGTCTCGGGCTGCGCACAGATACGCAGTATTTT.

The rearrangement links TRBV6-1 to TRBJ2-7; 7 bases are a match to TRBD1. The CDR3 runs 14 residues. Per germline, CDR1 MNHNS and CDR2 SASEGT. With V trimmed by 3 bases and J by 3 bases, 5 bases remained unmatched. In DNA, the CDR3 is TGTGCCAGCAGTGATGACAGGGAAGACTACGAGCAGTACTTC. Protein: CASSDDREDYEQYF.

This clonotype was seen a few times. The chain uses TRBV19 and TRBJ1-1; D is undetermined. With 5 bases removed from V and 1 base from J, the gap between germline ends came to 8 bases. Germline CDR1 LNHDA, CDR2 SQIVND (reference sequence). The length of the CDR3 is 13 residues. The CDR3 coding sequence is TGTGCCAGTAGTTGGGCCGGGAACACTGAAGCTTTCTTT. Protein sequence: CASSWAGNTEAFF.

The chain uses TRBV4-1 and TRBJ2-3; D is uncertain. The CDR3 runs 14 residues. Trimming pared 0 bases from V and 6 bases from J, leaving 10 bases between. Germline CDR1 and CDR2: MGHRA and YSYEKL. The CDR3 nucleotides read TGCGCCAGCAGCCAAGAACCTGATTCCGATACGCAGTATTTT. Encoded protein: CASSQEPDSDTQYF.

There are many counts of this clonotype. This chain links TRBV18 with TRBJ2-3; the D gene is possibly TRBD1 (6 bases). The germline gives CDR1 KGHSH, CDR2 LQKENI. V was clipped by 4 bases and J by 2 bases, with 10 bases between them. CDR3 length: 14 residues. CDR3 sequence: CASSRQASTDTQYF. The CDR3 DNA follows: TGTGCCAGCTCACGACAGGCATCCACAGATACGCAGTATTTT.

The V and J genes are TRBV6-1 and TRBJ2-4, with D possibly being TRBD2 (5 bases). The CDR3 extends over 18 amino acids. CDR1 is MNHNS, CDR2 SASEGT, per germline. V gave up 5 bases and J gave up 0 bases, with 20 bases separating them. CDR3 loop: CASSLRRGDQLAKNIQYF. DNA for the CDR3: TGTGCCAGCAGTCTCCGCCGGGGAGACCAACTAGCCAAAAACATTCAGTACTTC.